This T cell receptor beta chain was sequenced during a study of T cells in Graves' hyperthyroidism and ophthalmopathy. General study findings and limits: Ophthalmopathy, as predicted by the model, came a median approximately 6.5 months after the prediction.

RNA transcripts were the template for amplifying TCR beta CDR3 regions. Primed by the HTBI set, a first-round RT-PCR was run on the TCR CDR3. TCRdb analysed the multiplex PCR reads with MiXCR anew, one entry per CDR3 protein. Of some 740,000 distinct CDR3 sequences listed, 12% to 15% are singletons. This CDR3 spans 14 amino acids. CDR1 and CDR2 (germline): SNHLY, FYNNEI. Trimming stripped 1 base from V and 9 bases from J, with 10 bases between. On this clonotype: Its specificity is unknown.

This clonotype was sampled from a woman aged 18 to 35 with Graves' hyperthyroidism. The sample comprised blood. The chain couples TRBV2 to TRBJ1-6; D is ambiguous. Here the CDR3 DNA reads TGTGCCAGCAGTGAAGGGCCATCGGTTTCACCCCTCCACTTT. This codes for CASSEGPSVSPLHF.